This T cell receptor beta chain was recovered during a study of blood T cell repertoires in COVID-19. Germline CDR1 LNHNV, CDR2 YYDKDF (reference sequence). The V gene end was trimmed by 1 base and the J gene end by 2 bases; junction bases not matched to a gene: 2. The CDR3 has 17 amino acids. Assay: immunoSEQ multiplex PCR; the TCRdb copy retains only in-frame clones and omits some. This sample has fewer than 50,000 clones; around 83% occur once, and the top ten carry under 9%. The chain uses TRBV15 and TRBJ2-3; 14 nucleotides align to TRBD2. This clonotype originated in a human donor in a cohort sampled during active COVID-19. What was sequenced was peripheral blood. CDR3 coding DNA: TGTGCCACCAGCAGAGCGGGACTAGCGGGGGTCACAGATACGCAGTATTTT. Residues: CATSRAGLAGVTDTQYF.